This T cell receptor (beta chain) was captured in a study of response to subunit inactivated influenza vaccine. The study, taken as a whole, reports: Authors suggested each seasonal influenza vaccination recruits few new T cells.

CDR1 is DFQATT, CDR2 SNEGSKA, per germline (reference sequence). The CDR3 spans 14 residues. V was shortened by 0 bases and J by 6 bases, with 12 bases between the two germline ends. MiXCR, applied by TCRdb to the RT-PCR reads, yields one record per CDR3 protein. This sample carries about 650,000 distinct CDR3 sequences, about 15% of them seen once, and the ten largest clones take around a tenth. This clonotype was counted a few times. Its antigen is as yet unknown. The chain joins TRBV20-1 to TRBJ2-1, with D unclear. The sample in question was PBMCs from blood, obtained 11 to 12 days after vaccination. This clonotype originated in a man aged 50-60 years who received an inactivated influenza vaccine. The CDR3 sequence is CSARDYQLGNEQFF. The CDR3 DNA is TGCAGTGCTAGAGATTACCAGCTTGGCAATGAGCAGTTCTTC.